These 25 T cell receptor beta chains were all obtained from the same sample, sequenced in a study of chemoradiotherapy in HPV16-positive cancers (dated by TCRdb to 2022 to 2024). The library was made by the immunoSEQ multiplex PCR assay. Sourced from immuneACCESS, this table was stored by TCRdb with only in-frame sequences that have V and J called. A share of the clones is absent; for the studies checked, an unresolved V gene accounts for under half, and the remainder has no known explanation. This sample holds about 68,000 clones; 88% were observed only once. The ten largest clones represent 4% to 5% of the sample. The sample here was blood, taken from a patient who underwent chemoradiotherapy. The receptors shown here come from a human donor with HPV-associated anogenital cancer.

This clone was seen only once. The J gene is TRBJ2-1, the V gene TRBV5-4; 11 bases match TRBD2. CDR1 is SGHNT and CDR2 is YYREEE in the germline V gene (reference sequence). The ends lost 0 bases at V and 7 bases at J; junction bases unmatched: 6. The CDR3 is made up of 16 amino acids. CDR3 DNA: TGTGCCAGCAGCTTGGGTAGCGGGAGGGCGGCGAATGAGCAGTTCTTC. Translation: CASSLGSGRAANEQFF.

The chain employs TRBV5-1 and TRBJ2-5; 15 nucleotides align to TRBD2. After removal of 3 bases from V and 3 bases from J, the junction contained 6 bases not matched to a gene. Germline V gives CDR1 SGHRS, CDR2 YFSETQ. The CDR3 is 17 amino acids. DNA for the CDR3: TGCGCCAGCAGCTCGGGACTAGCGGGAGGAACGGAAGAGACCCAGTACTTC. This codes for CASSSGLAGGTEETQYF.

As for this clone: Relative to the germline gene, one junction end is altered; a read error may explain this. The rearrangement uses TRBV5-1 and TRBJ1-4; TRBD1 aligns across 10 bases. The CDR3 runs to 15 residues. Germline V CDR1 and CDR2: SGHRS, YFSETQ. CDR3 protein: CASSLTGQGYEKLFF. Written as DNA, the CDR3 is TGCGCCAGCAGCTTGACGGGACAGGGGTATGAGAAACTGTTTTTT.

V is TRBV18 and J is TRBJ2-3; no clear D. Germline-derived CDR1 and CDR2 are KGHSH and LQKENI. V was trimmed by 5 bases and J by 6 bases, leaving 6 bases between them. The CDR3 is 11 residues long. In DNA form, the CDR3 reads TGTGCCAGCTCATCGTCTGATACGCAGTATTTT. Translated, it gives CASSSSDTQYF. Full variable domain (missing parts from reference TRBV18 and TRBJ2-3): NAGVMQNPRHLVRRRGQEARLRCSPMKGHSHVYWYRQLPEEGLKFMVYLQKENIIDESGMPKERFSAEFPKEGPSILRIQQVVRGDSAAYFCASSSSDTQYFGPGTRLTVL.

The chain uses TRBV10-3 and TRBJ2-1, with 9 bases identical to TRBD1. Germline CDR1 reads ENHRY; CDR2 reads SYGVKD. The CDR3 length is 14 residues. V lost 4 bases to trimming and J lost 10 bases; unmatched junction nucleotides: 8. For the CDR3, the DNA is TGTGCCATCAGTGGGGGGGGACAGGGTCCGGAGCAGTTCTTC. It is translated as CAISGGGQGPEQFF.

The chain uses TRBV5-5 and TRBJ1-3; the D is unclear. The CDR3 is 15 amino acids. CDR1 is SGHKS, CDR2 YYEKEE, per germline (reference sequence). V lost 0 bases and J lost 0, with 7 bases in between. The CDR3 bases are TGTGCCAGCAGCTTGGGATTAGACTCTGGAAACACCATATATTTT. Its protein product is CASSLGLDSGNTIYF.

This chain uses TRBV2 with TRBJ2-7, with D unclear. The V gene lost 7 bases and the J gene lost 1 base, with 17 bases spanning the gap. The CDR3 is 15 residues long. Germline CDR1 and CDR2: SNHLY and FYNNEI. CDR3 protein: CASIPLGSGSYEQYF. DNA of the CDR3: TGTGCCAGCATCCCCCTCGGCTCAGGTTCCTACGAGCAGTACTTC. Together with reference TRBV2 and TRBJ2-7, the CDR3 gives the full variable domain: EPEVTQTPSHQVTQMGQEVILRCVPISNHLYFYWYRQILGQKVEFLVSFYNNEISEKSEIFDDQFSVERPDGSNFTLKIRSTKLEDSAMYFCASIPLGSGSYEQYFGPGTRLTVT.

J is TRBJ2-3 and V is TRBV21-1; the table's D call, TRBD2, has no DNA check behind it. TRBV21-1 is labeled a pseudogene. The length of the CDR3 is 15 residues. The CDR3 DNA follows: TGTGCCAGCAGCTCTCGACTGGGTATCACAGATACGCAGTATTTT. It yields the protein CASSSRLGITDTQYF.

The rearrangement links TRBV2 to TRBJ2-5; D uncertain. Germline V lookup: CDR1 SNHLY, CDR2 FYNNEI. V was shortened by 7 bases and J by 2 bases, with 5 bases between the two germline ends. CDR3 length: 11 amino acids. The CDR3 DNA reads as TGTGCCAGCACACCGCAAGAGACCCAGTACTTC. The encoded protein is CASTPQETQYF. Using reference TRBV2 and TRBJ2-5 for the parts outside the CDR3, the full variable domain is EPEVTQTPSHQVTQMGQEVILRCVPISNHLYFYWYRQILGQKVEFLVSFYNNEISEKSEIFDDQFSVERPDGSNFTLKIRSTKLEDSAMYFCASTPQETQYFGPGTRLLVL.

This clone has just a few counts. The chain links TRBV11-2 to TRBJ1-4; 10 nucleotides agree with TRBD1. The CDR3 totals 15 residues. CDR1 is SGHAT and CDR2 is FQNNGV in the germline V gene. V was clipped by 7 bases and J by 2 bases; unmatched bases: 4. The CDR3 DNA sequence: TGTGCCAGCACGGGGACAGGGGTGACTAATGAAAAACTGTTTTTT. Its translation: CASTGTGVTNEKLFF.

This clone has just a few counts. The rearrangement links TRBV5-4 to TRBJ2-3; the match to TRBD2 covers 9 bases. The V and J ends lost 4 bases and 3 bases, in that order; junction bases with no gene match: 9. CDR1 and CDR2 from the germline V gene are SGHNT and YYREEE (reference sequence). The CDR3 is 16 amino acids. Here the CDR3 DNA reads TGTGCCAGCAGCCGAGCTTTCAGCGGGAGGACAGATACGCAGTATTTT. As protein: CASSRAFSGRTDTQYF.

This chain links TRBV7-9 with TRBJ2-2; 7 positions agree with TRBD1. Per the germline V gene, CDR1 is SEHNR and CDR2 is FQNEAQ (reference sequence). V shed 6 bases and J 1 base; nucleotides not matched to a gene: 5. The CDR3 runs to 15 residues. CDR3: CASRSGTENTGELFF. The DNA for the CDR3 is TGTGCCAGCAGATCCGGGACAGAGAACACCGGGGAGCTGTTTTTT.

V and J are TRBV27 and TRBJ2-2; 10 bases agree with TRBD2. V dropped 0 bases and J dropped 1; count of bases not matched to a gene: 5. The V gene's germline CDR1 is MNHEY and CDR2 SMNVEV (reference sequence). The CDR3 sequence is 18 residues long. The CDR3 sequence is CASSLSLVAGGNTGELFF. In DNA form, the CDR3 reads TGTGCCAGCAGTTTATCCCTGGTAGCGGGAGGGAACACCGGGGAGCTGTTTTTT.

The gene calls are TRBV4-1 and TRBJ1-6; no clear D. Germline CDR1 reads MGHRA; CDR2 reads YSYEKL. This CDR3 spans 15 amino acids. V lost 0 bases to trimming and J lost 3 bases, with 6 bases between them. The CDR3 spells CASSQDFIYNSPLHF. In nucleotides, the CDR3 is TGCGCCAGCAGCCAAGATTTTATCTATAATTCACCCCTCCACTTT.

The chain combines TRBV6-5 with TRBJ1-5; tentatively, D is TRBD1 (6 bases). Germline values: CDR1 MNHEY, CDR2 SVGAGI. Trimming shortened V by 6 bases and J by 4 bases, and 10 bases separated the two germline ends. CDR3 size: 13 residues. The CDR3 sequence is CASRPGTNQPQHF. The CDR3 region has the DNA TGTGCCAGCAGACCAGGGACAAATCAGCCCCAGCATTTT.

The chain combines TRBV5-1 with TRBJ1-1, with 9 bases aligning to TRBD1. Germline V lookup: CDR1 SGHRS, CDR2 YFSETQ. The CDR3 sequence is 15 residues long. With V trimmed by 4 bases and J by 4 bases, 8 bases remained unmatched. This CDR3 is CASSPSMTGGTEAFF. The CDR3 DNA reads as TGCGCCAGCAGCCCCAGTATGACAGGGGGCACTGAAGCTTTCTTT. The full variable domain, rest sourced from reference TRBV5-1 and TRBJ1-1, is KAGVTQTPRYLIKTRGQQVTLSCSPISGHRSVSWYQQTPGQGLQFLFEYFSETQRNKGNFPGRFSGRQFSNSRSEMNVSTLELGDSALYLCASSPSMTGGTEAFFGQGTRLTVV.

The V and J genes are TRBV7-2 and TRBJ1-2, with a tentative D call TRBD1 (5 bases). The CDR3 has 13 amino acids. Deletions cut 7 bases from V and 0 bases from J, with 9 bases between. Germline V gives CDR1 SGHTA, CDR2 FQGNSA. The CDR3 nucleotides read TGTGCCAGCAACCGGGGGACTAACTATGGCTACACCTTC. Translated, it gives CASNRGTNYGYTF.

The chain employs TRBV19 and TRBJ2-3; D uncertain. Germline assignment: CDR1 LNHDA and CDR2 SQIVND (reference sequence). The CDR3 extends over 14 amino acids. V gave up 5 bases and J gave up 6 bases, with 15 bases separating them. Written as DNA, the CDR3 is TGTGCCAGTAGTTCCCGGGCCTCGTCCGATACGCAGTATTTT. Translating gives CASSSRASSDTQYF.

In this sample, this clone turned up a few times. This chain uses TRBV6-1 with TRBJ1-2; D is unresolved. This CDR3 comprises 13 residues. CDR1 is MNHNS, CDR2 SASEGT, per germline. The V and J ends lost 6 bases and 1 base respectively, with 9 bases between them. The CDR3: CASRVQINYGYTF. In DNA, the CDR3 is TGTGCCAGCAGGGTACAGATTAACTATGGCTACACCTTC.

This chain uses TRBV5-4 with TRBJ2-1; 9 nucleotides agree with TRBD2. V lost 0 bases to trimming and J lost 9 bases; unmatched junction nucleotides: 10. From germline, CDR1 is SGHNT and CDR2 YYREEE (reference sequence). The CDR3 consists of 16 residues. The CDR3 reads CASSLAGGGAGGEQFF. The CDR3 DNA reads as TGTGCCAGCAGCTTGGCTGGCGGGGGGGCCGGCGGTGAGCAGTTCTTC.

The J gene is TRBJ2-7, the V gene TRBV27; TRBD1 might be the D (6 bases). Germline V gene lookup returns CDR1 MNHEY and CDR2 SMNVEV (reference sequence). The ends were cut back, 3 bases at V and 3 bases at J, with 15 bases in the middle. This CDR3 contains 15 residues. Here the CDR3 DNA reads TGTGCCAGCAGTTTTGCAGGGGACCTCTTCTACGAGCAGTACTTC. Translated, it gives CASSFAGDLFYEQYF.

This chain uses TRBV14 with TRBJ1-2; the D gene is possibly TRBD1 (5 bases). CDR1 and CDR2 from the germline V gene are SGHDN and FVKESK. The CDR3 is 13 amino acids. V was clipped by 4 bases and J by 6 bases, with 12 bases between them. The CDR3: CASSPRVGDGYTF. The CDR3, as DNA: TGTGCCAGCAGCCCACGGGTGGGGGATGGCTACACCTTC.

The CDR3 region has the DNA TGTGCCAGCAGTCCCTATAGCAATCAGCCCCAGCATTTT. Protein sequence: CASSPYSNQPQHF. The chain joins TRBV27 to TRBJ1-5; no clear D gene. With 5 bases removed from V and 0 bases from J, the gap between germline ends came to 5 bases. Germline V CDR1 and CDR2: MNHEY, SMNVEV (reference sequence). The CDR3 covers 13 residues.

This chain uses TRBV27 with TRBJ2-1, with TRBD2 as a possible D gene (5 bases). Germline loops: CDR1 MNHEY, CDR2 SMNVEV (reference sequence). The ends were cut back, 4 bases at V and 9 bases at J, with 22 bases in the middle. The CDR3 totals 16 residues. CDR3 loop: CASSSLRLSASGEQFF. CDR3 DNA: TGTGCCAGCAGTTCGCTGAGACTTAGCGCGAGTGGTGAGCAGTTCTTC.

The table lists this clone with a count of one. The gene calls are TRBV7-2 and TRBJ1-4; 9 bases are shared with TRBD1. V lost 6 bases and J lost 7; bases outside the gene matches: 15. This CDR3 comprises 17 residues. The germline V gene encodes CDR1 SGHTA and CDR2 FQGNSA. The CDR3 region is CASSRGQGPAGGEKLFF. CDR3 DNA sequence: TGTGCCAGCAGTCGGGGACAGGGCCCTGCCGGTGGTGAAAAACTGTTTTTT.